The source of this T cell receptor (beta chain) is a study of follicular helper T cells after annual influenza vaccination. Described time point: 2015-2016 season, 7 days after influenza vaccination. The CDR3 loop spans 14 amino acids. Germline V gives CDR1 WSHSY, CDR2 SAAADI. V was trimmed by 3 bases and J by 9 bases, leaving 15 bases between them. As to this clone: Its target is not known.

Clones were sequenced by immunoSEQ multiplex PCR, and TCRdb holds only the in-frame ones, with some missing. The table shows fewer than 750 clones, with roughly 80% occurring only once. Broader study findings: Change in circulating plasmablasts correlated with ICOS+CD38+ cTfh clonality change.

The source of this sequence is an adult who received the influenza vaccine. The sample was CXCR5+ CD38+ circulating T follicular helper cells from blood, taken 7 days after influenza vaccination. Subset indicated: circulating Tfh, non-naive CD4+CXCR5+PD-1+ (ICOS+CD38+ or ICOS-CD38-). This chain links TRBV10-2 with TRBJ2-1, with D unclear. This CDR3 is CASSDLTRMPEQFF. The DNA for the CDR3 is TGCGCCAGCAGTGATCTCACACGGATGCCTGAGCAGTTCTTC.